This TCR beta chain comes out of a study of Graves' ophthalmopathy and Graves' hyperthyroidism. Overall study context: Hyperthyroidism is called stable when no ophthalmopathy develops within 18 months of follow-up. Overall study findings and caveats: Detected in blood as well were most expanded thyroid clonotypes with frequency above 0.001. Built on 13 signatures, a model told ophthalmopathy apart from stable hyperthyroidism with 85% to 90% sensitivity and over 80% specificity.

Exclusion criteria comprised other autoimmune diseases, uncontrolled infections, pregnancy or lactation in patients. RNA transcripts provided the template for amplifying TCR beta CDR3 regions. In the first round, RT-PCR was carried out with HTBI primers, and a multiplex PCR formed the second round. One entry per CDR3 protein results from TCRdb running MiXCR on the multiplex PCR reads. The sample holds around 1.1 million distinct CDR3 sequences; around a third are singletons and the top ten take approximately 12%. At least ten counts were recorded for this clonotype. Its antigen is unknown. Trimming took off 6 bases at V and 5 bases at J, with 8 bases between the two ends. Germline V gives CDR1 ENHRY, CDR2 SYGVKD. The CDR3 sequence is 11 residues long.

This clonotype was sampled from an adult man with Graves' hyperthyroidism. The chain has TRBV10-3 and TRBJ2-7; D unclear. Sequencing was performed on peripheral blood or thyroid tissue (not recorded which). In nucleotides, the CDR3 is TGTGCCATCAGAGACAATAACGAGCAGTACTTC. Amino acid sequence: CAIRDNNEQYF.